These 27 T cell receptor beta chains came from one sample sequenced in a study of shared clonotypes between healthy human individuals. Clones were sequenced by immunoSEQ multiplex PCR, and TCRdb holds only the in-frame ones, with some missing. Among hundreds of thousands of clones listed, 95% to 97% were seen once. Input material: naive CD4+ T cells sorted from blood. As for subset: CD45RA+ positively selected. The receptors shown here come from a woman aged 25 to 39 in good health.

The chain couples TRBV6-1 to TRBJ1-4, with TRBD1 identical over 7 bases. The CDR3 has 15 amino acids. Germline lookup yields CDR1 MNHNS and CDR2 SASEGT. The trim removed 2 bases at V and 3 bases at J, leaving 3 bases unmatched. In DNA form, the CDR3 reads TGTGCCAGCAGTGAACAGGGGGGTGCTAATGAAAAACTGTTTTTT. Amino acid sequence: CASSEQGGANEKLFF.

The rearrangement uses TRBV7-9 and TRBJ1-1; 9 nucleotides match TRBD1. From germline, CDR1 is SEHNR and CDR2 FQNEAQ (reference sequence). Trimming removed 0 bases from V and 0 bases from J; junction bases left unmatched: 2. This CDR3 has 16 amino acids. CDR3 protein: CASSLAGTGMNTEAFF. The CDR3 DNA sequence: TGTGCCAGCAGCTTAGCGGGGACAGGGATGAACACTGAAGCTTTCTTT.

The chain links TRBV10-3 to TRBJ1-2; no reliable D call. There are 12 residues in the CDR3. The V and J ends lost 8 bases and 6 bases respectively, with 13 bases between them. Looked up from germline, CDR1 is ENHRY and CDR2 is SYGVKD. CDR3 nucleotide sequence: TGTGCCATCGCGCAGGCCGAGGATGGCTACACCTTC. Translation: CAIAQAEDGYTF.

The chain joins TRBV19 to TRBJ1-4; D call uncertain. CDR3 size: 14 residues. V lost 2 bases and J lost 3, with 7 bases in between. The V gene's germline CDR1 is LNHDA and CDR2 SQIVND (reference sequence). The CDR3 coding sequence is TGTGCCAGTAGTATATCTAGGTCTAATGAAAAACTGTTTTTT. Translated: CASSISRSNEKLFF.

This clone was seen just once. This rearrangement joins TRBV19 to TRBJ1-5; 7 bases are shared with TRBD1. CDR3 length equals 15 residues. Germline V gene data show CDR1 as LNHDA and CDR2 as SQIVND (reference sequence). V lost 7 bases, J lost 0 bases, and 6 bases stayed unmatched. CDR3 DNA: TGTGCCAGTACCCTAACAGGGGCTAGCAATCAGCCCCAGCATTTT. Its protein is CASTLTGASNQPQHF. The complete variable domain, with remaining parts taken from reference TRBV19 and TRBJ1-5, reads DGGITQSPKYLFRKEGQNVTLSCEQNLNHDAMYWYRQDPGQGLRLIYYSQIVNDFQKGDIAEGYSVSREKKESFPLTVTSAQKNPTAFYLCASTLTGASNQPQHFGDGTRLSIL.

The rearrangement uses TRBV5-1 and TRBJ1-1, with D perhaps TRBD1 (5 bases). CDR3 length equals 14 residues. Trimming stripped 4 bases from V and 1 base from J, with 11 bases between. Germline values: CDR1 SGHRS, CDR2 YFSETQ. CDR3 protein: CASSRKGQNTEAFF. The CDR3 DNA reads TGCGCCAGCAGCCGAAAAGGACAGAACACTGAAGCTTTCTTT.

In DNA, the CDR3 is TGTGCCAGCAGTAAGGATTCTTACCAAGGAGTGTACGAGCAGTACTTC. Translated, it gives CASSKDSYQGVYEQYF. This rearrangement joins TRBV27 to TRBJ2-7; D not certain. Trimming removed 5 bases from V and 4 bases from J, with 21 bases in between. Germline V gene sequence: CDR1 MNHEY, CDR2 SMNVEV (reference sequence). This CDR3 spans 16 amino acids.

The rearrangement links TRBV6-6 to TRBJ2-7; the D gene is possibly TRBD1 (7 bases). Trimming removed 7 bases at V and 4 bases at J, with 17 bases between. This CDR3 region has 14 residues. Germline values: CDR1 MNHNY, CDR2 SVGAGI (reference sequence). CDR3 sequence (DNA): TGTGCCAGCACCCTCGGAGGGGGCGCGTACGAGCAGTACTTC. It yields the protein CASTLGGGAYEQYF.

This sequence joins TRBV11-2 and TRBJ1-3; no definite D call. Trimming pared 2 bases from V and 6 bases from J, leaving 11 bases between. The germline CDR1 and CDR2 sequences are SGHAT and FQNNGV. This CDR3 spans 14 amino acids. The CDR3 bases are TGTGCCAGCAGCTTAAGCGTAGCTTTAAACACCATATATTTT. Amino acids: CASSLSVALNTIYF.

In nucleotides, the CDR3 is TGTGCCAGTAGTGTCGCTCTCCTCCACGAGACCCAGTACTTC. Residues: CASSVALLHETQYF. The chain links TRBV19 to TRBJ2-5; D is uncertain. The germline V gene has CDR1 LNHDA and CDR2 SQIVND (reference sequence). This CDR3 comprises 14 residues. Trimming shortened V by 5 bases and J by 5 bases, and 15 bases separated the two germline ends.

This chain joins TRBV7-8 and TRBJ2-5; D is ambiguous. CDR3 length: 14 amino acids. V was clipped by 0 bases and J by 3 bases, with 8 bases between them. Germline lookup yields CDR1 SGHVS and CDR2 FQNEAQ. CDR3 DNA: TGTGCCAGCAGCTTAGCGCCAGTCAAAGAGACCCAGTACTTC. Its translation is CASSLAPVKETQYF.

The rearrangement joins TRBV27 to TRBJ1-6; D might be TRBD1 (6 bases). Germline V CDR1 and CDR2: MNHEY, SMNVEV (reference sequence). The CDR3 spans 17 residues. V lost 7 bases, J lost 8 bases, and 24 bases lay in between. CDR3: CASKTIQGRWVDSPLHF. DNA of the CDR3: TGTGCCAGCAAAACTATACAGGGTCGATGGGTTGATTCACCCCTCCACTTT.

This clone has just a few counts. The chain is built from TRBV21-1 and TRBJ1-2. TRBV21-1 is labeled a pseudogene. The CDR3 runs 11 residues. The CDR3 protein is CASRPITGYTF. CDR3 DNA: TGTGCCAGCAGGCCCATAACCGGCTACACCTTC.

The sample holds one count of this clone. The chain combines TRBV28 with TRBJ2-7; D unclear. This CDR3 is built from 15 residues. Germline V CDR1 and CDR2: MDHEN, SYDVKM. V was trimmed by 2 bases and J by 3 bases, leaving 14 bases between them. CDR3 bases: TGTGCCAGCAGTTTAGCGAAGGGTGGTTACTACGAGCAGTACTTC. Protein: CASSLAKGGYYEQYF.

A single count supports this clone. This chain connects TRBV10-3 to TRBJ2-7; D gene uncertain. Germline V gene lookup returns CDR1 ENHRY and CDR2 SYGVKD. This CDR3 region has 15 residues. Trimming stripped 4 bases from V and 5 bases from J, with 18 bases between. DNA for the CDR3: TGTGCCATCAGTGGTGGAGATACACAACTACACGAGCAGTACTTC. Translated: CAISGGDTQLHEQYF.

The rearrangement uses TRBV7-2 and TRBJ2-1; D is undetermined. Trimming removed 1 base from V and 6 bases from J, with 10 bases in between. CDR1 is SGHTA and CDR2 is FQGNSA in the germline V gene. The CDR3 sequence is 14 residues long. CDR3 DNA: TGTGCCAGCAGCTTAGATTGGGCAGCCAATGAGCAGTTCTTC. Translation gives CASSLDWAANEQFF. The full variable domain, its missing parts supplied by reference TRBV7-2 and TRBJ2-1, is GAGVSQSPSNKVTEKGKDVELRCDPISGHTALYWYRQSLGQGLEFLIYFQGNSAPDKSGLPSDRFSAERTGGSVSTLTIQRTQQEDSAVYLCASSLDWAANEQFFGPGTRLTVL.

This clone is a singleton in its sample. This rearrangement joins TRBV18 to TRBJ2-5; D might be TRBD1 (6 bases). This CDR3 spans 15 amino acids. CDR1 and CDR2 from the germline V gene are KGHSH and LQKENI. V was shortened by 3 bases and J by 4 bases, with 15 bases between the two germline ends. CDR3 loop: CASSPSPQGPETQYF. In DNA form, the CDR3 reads TGTGCCAGCTCACCCTCACCTCAGGGGCCAGAGACCCAGTACTTC.

V is TRBV18 and J is TRBJ2-6; 7 nucleotides align to TRBD1. The V gene's germline CDR1 is KGHSH and CDR2 LQKENI. The V segment lost 3 bases and the J segment 1 base; nucleotides outside the gene matches: 6. The CDR3 totals 17 residues. The CDR3 loop is CASSPWDSLSGANVLTF. The DNA of the CDR3 is TGTGCCAGCTCACCGTGGGACAGCCTGTCTGGGGCCAACGTCCTGACTTTC.

The chain recombines TRBV30 with TRBJ2-1; no clear D. CDR3 size: 12 residues. The germline CDR1 and CDR2 sequences are GTSNPN and SVGIG (reference sequence). Between the trimmed V and J ends, which lost 2 bases and 6 bases, there was a span of 8 bases. CDR3 nucleotides: TGTGCCTGGAGTCCTCCCCGCAATGAGCAGTTCTTC. Residues: CAWSPPRNEQFF. The full variable domain, completed using reference TRBV30 and TRBJ2-1, is SQTIHQWPATLVQPVGSPLSLECTVEGTSNPNLYWYRQAAGRGLQLLFYSVGIGQISSEVPQNLSASRPQDRQFILSSKKLLLSDSGFYLCAWSPPRNEQFFGPGTRLTVL.

The rearrangement uses TRBV19 and TRBJ1-3, with 7 nucleotides matching TRBD1. Unmatched junction bases numbered 8, after V lost 9 bases and J lost 6 bases. This CDR3 has 13 amino acids. CDR1 is LNHDA, CDR2 SQIVND, per germline (reference sequence). The CDR3 spells CASGAQGQNTIYF. The DNA of the CDR3 is TGTGCCAGCGGGGCACAGGGGCAAAACACCATATATTTT.

The chain is built from TRBV7-6 and TRBJ1-1, with a tentative D call TRBD1 (5 bases). Germline-derived CDR1 and CDR2 are SGHVS and FNYEAQ. CDR3 length: 16 residues. Deletions cut 1 base from V and 3 bases from J, with 15 bases between. The chain's CDR3 is CASSLVSGARDTEAFF. CDR3 nucleotide sequence: TGTGCCAGCAGCTTAGTATCTGGGGCGCGGGACACTGAAGCTTTCTTT.

The chain links TRBV29-1 to TRBJ2-1; D remains ambiguous. The V gene lost 7 bases and the J gene lost 1 base, with 20 bases spanning the gap. Germline CDR1 reads SQVTM; CDR2 reads ANQGSEA. The CDR3 runs 16 residues. CDR3 sequence reads: CSAQLTLGTSYNEQFF. The CDR3 DNA reads as TGCAGCGCTCAACTTACGCTAGGAACTTCCTACAATGAGCAGTTCTTC.

The genes are TRBV4-2 and TRBJ2-5; D perhaps matches TRBD2 (6 bases). V lost 2 bases, J lost 5 bases, and 12 bases lay in between. The germline CDR1 and CDR2 sequences are LGHNA and YNFKEQ. This CDR3 spans 14 amino acids. The CDR3 loop reads CASSQQISGETQYF. The CDR3 nucleotides read TGTGCCAGCAGCCAACAAATCAGCGGGGAGACCCAGTACTTC.

The chain recombines TRBV5-1 with TRBJ2-7, with TRBD1 identical over 7 bases. The CDR3 extends over 16 amino acids. Germline-derived CDR1 and CDR2 are SGHRS and YFSETQ. Losses at the gene ends were 3 bases for V and 7 bases for J; bases not matched to a gene: 16. The DNA for the CDR3 is TGCGCCAGCAGCTACCCCTACAGGGGAGCGGAACTAGAGCAGTACTTC. It translates to CASSYPYRGAELEQYF. Supplemented by reference TRBV5-1 and TRBJ2-7, the full variable domain reads KAGVTQTPRYLIKTRGQQVTLSCSPISGHRSVSWYQQTPGQGLQFLFEYFSETQRNKGNFPGRFSGRQFSNSRSEMNVSTLELGDSALYLCASSYPYRGAELEQYFGPGTRLTVT.

The chain couples TRBV2 to TRBJ1-2; 7 bases agree with TRBD1. Trimming cost V 0 bases and J 4 bases; bases outside gene matches: 2. The CDR3 runs to 14 residues. Per the germline V gene, CDR1 is SNHLY and CDR2 is FYNNEI. The CDR3, as DNA: TGTGCCAGCAGTGAAGCAGGGACAGTCTATGGCTACACCTTC. Its translation: CASSEAGTVYGYTF.

This clone was seen a single time. This rearrangement joins TRBV18 to TRBJ2-7, with 8 bases matching TRBD2. With V trimmed by 2 bases and J by 2 bases, 8 bases remained unmatched. Germline V gene data show CDR1 as KGHSH and CDR2 as LQKENI. CDR3 length: 16 residues. The CDR3 bases are TGTGCCAGCTCACCATACTCAGCGGGAGCCCCCTACGAGCAGTACTTC. Protein product: CASSPYSAGAPYEQYF.

The chain carries TRBV6-1 and TRBJ1-4; 7 nucleotides agree with TRBD1. Per germline, CDR1 MNHNS and CDR2 SASEGT. With 1 base clipped from V and 8 bases from J, the junction kept 7 bases outside the gene matches. This CDR3 contains 15 residues. The CDR3 loop is CASSEVYRGTEKLFF. The CDR3 DNA follows: TGTGCCAGCAGTGAAGTTTACAGGGGAACAGAAAAACTGTTTTTT.